The 2 T cell receptor beta chains given below trace back to one sample, sequenced in a study of OX40 agonist ivuxolimab in advanced cancers. The library was obtained by the immunoSEQ multiplex PCR assay. The immuneACCESS repertoire file appears here via TCRdb, limited to in-frame rearrangements. These files lack a portion of the clones; in checked studies, under half of the deficit traces to unresolved V genes, and the cause of the others is not known. In all, the sample holds 45,000 to 60,000 clones, and around 87% of those were seen once. The ten biggest clones cover over 9% of the sample. The sequenced sample was CD4+ or CD8+ T cells sorted from blood, obtained in a trial of the OX40 agonist ivuxolimab. The receptors here all came from an adult with an advanced solid tumor such as melanoma, head and neck, liver or kidney cancer.

This clone has only one observation. This chain uses TRBV7-2 with TRBJ2-7; D gene ambiguous. Trimming pared 3 bases from V and 0 bases from J, leaving 0 bases between. Germline CDR1 SGHTA, CDR2 FQGNSA. The CDR3 covers 11 residues. The CDR3 spells CASSFSYEQYF. CDR3 sequence (DNA): TGTGCCAGCAGCTTCTCCTACGAGCAGTACTTC.

V and J are TRBV5-6 and TRBJ1-2; TRBD1 matches at 9 bases. Per germline, CDR1 SGHDT and CDR2 YYEEEE. J gave up 2 bases and V 0 bases, and 8 bases lay outside the gene matches. This CDR3 is 17 amino acids long. As DNA, the CDR3 is TGTGCCAGCAGCTTGGATTGGGACAGGGTAAGAAACTATGGCTACACCTTC. Its translation is CASSLDWDRVRNYGYTF.